Below, one T cell receptor beta chain is given with its context. Its antigen is not identified. Patients in the study, people with chemo-refractory metastatic non-small-cell lung cancer, received focal radiation plus ipilimumab CTLA-4 blockade. The source of the sample is a study of radiotherapy plus CTLA-4 blockade in lung cancer. Overall study context: Objective response was observed in around a sixth of patients, and disease control in roughly 30%.

TCRdb's copy holds only in-frame clones and misses some; the assay was immunoSEQ multiplex PCR. This table holds some 46,000 clones, 77% found once. General study points: Clones derived from tumor TCRs expanded in blood after radiotherapy plus ipilimumab.

Deletions cut 0 bases from V and 0 bases from J, with 14 bases between. The CDR3 is 17 amino acids. CDR1 and CDR2 from the germline V gene are LGHNA and YSLEER. This specimen was peripheral blood, taken from a patient treated with radiotherapy plus ipilimumab. The gene calls are TRBV4-3 and TRBJ1-2; weak D call: TRBD1 (6 bases). The sequence derives from a human donor with non-small cell lung cancer whose response to radiotherapy plus ipilimumab could not be evaluated. CDR3 region: CASSQDLRTATNYGYTF. The CDR3 DNA sequence: TGCGCCAGCAGCCAAGATCTTCGGACAGCCACTAACTATGGCTACACCTTC.